The clone carrying this T cell receptor (beta chain) was picked up a small number of times. Antigen specificity is unknown. CDR3 size: 11 residues. V was shortened by 6 bases and J by 8 bases, with 13 bases between the two germline ends. Looked up from germline, CDR1 is SQVTM and CDR2 is ANQGSEA. The entry originates in a study of CD8+ T cells in alopecia areata. Whole-study context: It was 6 to 18 months of tofacitinib, and then there were 6 months off drug.

Reverse transcribed after extraction, RNA yielded cDNA as the sequencing template. The repertoire was sequenced with immunoSEQ multiplex PCR; TCRdb's copy has only in-frame clones and lacks some. Counted here are about 210,000 clones, 66% occurring once; the ten biggest clones make up 0.95% to 1.5%. Findings and limits, study-wide: Lesional scalp, especially alopecia totalis/universalis, showed higher clonality than normal scalp. Alphabeta T cells residing in normal skin are also sequenced in scalp samples.

Treatment in this sample: oral pan-JAK inhibitor, 5-10 mg twice daily. The specimen was CD4+ T cells sorted from blood, collected at week 44, from a patient treated with tofacitinib. This receptor was identified in a human donor with alopecia areata. This chain uses TRBV29-1 with TRBJ1-1; D unresolved. The CDR3 DNA reads TGCAGCGTGTCCCCGGGTCCCGAAGCTTTCTTT. Translating gives CSVSPGPEAFF.